Below, 2 T cell receptor beta chains from the same sample are listed, as sequenced in a study of T-cell reconstitution after alpha-beta-depleted transplantation in children. A library of TCRbeta sequences, prepared with unique molecular identifiers, was generated. In TCRdb, the PCR reads were re-called with MiXCR into one record per CDR3 protein. The table lists about 98,000 distinct CDR3 sequences, 23% of them singletons. The sequencing used PBMCs, collected before TCRalphabeta/CD19-depleted stem cell transplant. The origin of the receptors is a boy younger than 10 with acute lymphoblastic leukemia, due to receive a stem cell transplant.

The table lists this clonotype with a few counts. This rearrangement joins TRBV6-2 or TRBV6-3 to TRBJ2-1; 11 nucleotides match TRBD2. Trimming at V came to 5 bases and at J to 3 bases, leaving 12 bases not matched to a gene. Germline V gene sequence: CDR1 MNHEY, CDR2 SVGEGT. The CDR3 loop spans 18 amino acids. The DNA of the CDR3 is TGTGCCAGCAGTCGGTCTCCCTCACTAGCGGGGGACTACAATGAGCAGTTCTTC. It translates to CASSRSPSLAGDYNEQFF.

The rearrangement uses TRBV29-1 and TRBJ2-2, with D maybe TRBD2 (5 bases). This CDR3 comprises 16 residues. Trimming removed 2 bases from V and 1 base from J, with 14 bases in between. CDR1 and CDR2 (germline): SQVTM, ANQGSEA. Here the CDR3 reads CSVESGGGMNTGELFF. For the CDR3, the DNA is TGCAGCGTTGAATCTGGCGGAGGAATGAACACCGGGGAGCTGTTTTTT.